Included here is one T cell receptor (beta chain) sequence, with context. This sample was taken from a study of blood T cell repertoires in COVID-19. Individuals in the exposed group had encountered a COVID-19 case within 2 weeks preceding study entry. CDR3 length equals 15 residues. Sequencing was performed with immunoSEQ multiplex PCR; in TCRdb, only in-frame clones are kept and a portion is missing. The data contain hundreds of thousands of clones, 85% to 90% of them singletons. This TCR was sampled from a woman between 45 and 60 years old who had been exposed to COVID-19. Sequencing input: PBMCs or T cells enriched from blood (not recorded which). The chain uses TRBV7-5 and TRBJ1-1. TRBV7-5 is annotated as a pseudogene. CDR3 residues: CARSLNQLRDTEAFF. Written as DNA, the CDR3 is TGTGCCAGAAGCTTAAACCAGCTGAGGGACACTGAAGCTTTCTTT.